The 21 T cell receptor beta chains listed next were all sequenced from one sample in a study of blood T cell repertoires in COVID-19. Repertoires were generated with immunoSEQ multiplex PCR, while TCRdb's copy carries only in-frame clones and drops some. Found here are 90,000 to 120,000 clones, 75% to 90% of them singletons; the top ten hold roughly 15%. Sequencing was carried out using peripheral blood. Source of these receptors: a man between 50 and 59 years old with acute or convalescent COVID-19.

The V gene is TRBV14, the J gene TRBJ2-7, with TRBD2 matching over 14 bases. V was clipped by 6 bases and J by 6 bases; unmatched bases: 10. The CDR3 consists of 16 residues. Germline V CDR1 and CDR2: SGHDN, FVKESK. In DNA form, the CDR3 reads TGTGCCAGCAGTCCCGGGACTAGCGGGAGTTTGTTCGAGCAGTACTTC. It is translated as CASSPGTSGSLFEQYF.

V gene TRBV11-2 combines with J gene TRBJ2-1, with 7 bases identical to TRBD2. Germline CDR1 SGHAT, CDR2 FQNNGV. J was trimmed by 2 bases and V by 1 base; bases with no gene match: 8. There are 17 residues in the CDR3. CDR3 protein: CASSLVLASGPYNEQFF. CDR3 nucleotides: TGTGCCAGCAGCTTAGTCTTGGCTAGCGGCCCCTACAATGAGCAGTTCTTC.

The chain uses TRBV28 and TRBJ1-4; D ambiguous. The CDR3 spans 16 residues. V was shortened by 6 bases and J by 5 bases, with 19 bases between the two germline ends. The germline CDR1 and CDR2 sequences are MDHEN and SYDVKM. The CDR3 DNA is TGTGCCAGCAGCCAACTTGGACTTGCCCCGAATGAAAAACTGTTTTTT. Translated: CASSQLGLAPNEKLFF.

The chain employs TRBV5-1 and TRBJ2-3; TRBD2 aligns across 10 bases. The germline CDR1 and CDR2 sequences are SGHRS and YFSETQ. CDR3 length: 16 residues. Trimming at V came to 0 bases and at J to 4 bases, leaving 5 bases not matched to a gene. The DNA of the CDR3 is TGCGCCAGCAGCTTGGGCCAGCGGGAGGGGGCAGATACGCAGTATTTT. Translation: CASSLGQREGADTQYF.

V gene TRBV15 combines with J gene TRBJ2-5; 10 nucleotides line up with TRBD2. This CDR3 has 19 residues. CDR1 LNHNV and CDR2 YYDKDF come from the germline V gene (reference sequence). The ends lost 0 bases at V and 5 bases at J; junction bases unmatched: 15. Written as DNA, the CDR3 is TGTGCCACCAGCAGAGAGGGTCAGTTACTAGCGGGAAACCGGGAGACCCAGTACTTC. Protein sequence: CATSREGQLLAGNRETQYF.

This chain connects TRBV19 to TRBJ2-1, with TRBD2 as a possible D gene (6 bases). The ends were cut back, 2 bases at V and 6 bases at J, with 14 bases in the middle. CDR3 length equals 15 residues. Germline V gene data show CDR1 as LNHDA and CDR2 as SQIVND (reference sequence). CDR3 amino acids: CASSIQVVGGNEQFF. CDR3 DNA sequence: TGTGCCAGTAGTATACAGGTAGTGGGGGGCAATGAGCAGTTCTTC.

The rearrangement links TRBV19 to TRBJ1-4; D is unresolved. Trimming cost V 5 bases and J 8 bases, with 21 bases left between them. The germline V gene has CDR1 LNHDA and CDR2 SQIVND (reference sequence). The CDR3 is 16 residues long. The CDR3 spells CASSSQPVPSGEKLFF. CDR3 DNA sequence: TGTGCCAGTAGTTCCCAACCGGTCCCGAGCGGAGAAAAACTGTTTTTT.

The CDR3 nucleotides read TGTGCCAGCAGCCCCCTCCCCTACGAGCAGTACTTC. It encodes CASSPLPYEQYF. The rearrangement uses TRBV11-2 and TRBJ2-7; D call uncertain. Germline V gene lookup returns CDR1 SGHAT and CDR2 FQNNGV. The CDR3 loop spans 12 amino acids. V was shortened by 5 bases and J by 2 bases, with 7 bases between the two germline ends. The full variable domain, completed using reference TRBV11-2 and TRBJ2-7, is EAGVAQSPRYKIIEKRQSVAFWCNPISGHATLYWYQQILGQGPKLLIQFQNNGVVDDSQLPKDRFSAERLKGVDSTLKIQPAKLEDSAVYLCASSPLPYEQYFGPGTRLTVT.

This chain links TRBV28 with TRBJ2-5, with D maybe TRBD2 (5 bases). Germline V gene data show CDR1 as MDHEN and CDR2 as SYDVKM. The V end was cut by 2 bases, the J end by 4 bases, with 11 bases between. CDR3 length equals 14 residues. DNA of the CDR3: TGTGCCAGCAGTTTAGGGCGGAGGAGAGAGACCCAGTACTTC. This translates into CASSLGRRRETQYF.

The J gene is TRBJ1-4, the V gene TRBV4-1, with TRBD1 as a possible D gene (6 bases). Trimming left V 2 bases short and J 10 bases short, with 17 bases between. The CDR3 covers 15 residues. Germline V gene data show CDR1 as MGHRA and CDR2 as YSYEKL. Written as DNA, the CDR3 is TGCGCCAGCAGCCAAAAAGGGGGGGACGCCGGAAAACTGTTTTTT. This sequence encodes CASSQKGGDAGKLFF.

CDR3 sequence: CATSDPPGLGGTGELFF. The CDR3 bases are TGTGCCACCAGTGATCCTCCGGGACTAGGGGGAACCGGGGAGCTGTTTTTT. The V call is TRBV24-1, the J call TRBJ2-2, with 8 bases lining up with TRBD2. Trimming removed 3 bases from V and 5 bases from J; junction bases left unmatched: 10. CDR3 length equals 17 residues. Germline-derived CDR1 and CDR2 are KGHDR and SFDVKD.

This chain connects TRBV6-2 or TRBV6-3 to TRBJ1-3; TRBD1 aligns across 7 bases. V was clipped by 2 bases and J by 0 bases; unmatched bases: 4. CDR1 MNHEY and CDR2 SVGEGT come from the germline V gene. This CDR3 region has 16 residues. The CDR3 spells CASSYRRTGSGNTIYF. The DNA of the CDR3 is TGTGCCAGCAGTTACAGGCGGACAGGCTCTGGAAACACCATATATTTT.

This clone came up a few times. The chain links TRBV7-6 to TRBJ2-3; 8 bases line up with TRBD2. The trim removed 5 bases at V and 6 bases at J, leaving 13 bases unmatched. Germline V CDR1 and CDR2: SGHVS, FNYEAQ. The CDR3 covers 16 residues. As DNA, the CDR3 is TGTGCCAGCAGCCCACGACTAGCGTTTGGTCCGGATACGCAGTATTTT. It is translated as CASSPRLAFGPDTQYF. Full variable domain (remainder filled in from reference TRBV7-6 and TRBJ2-3): GAGVSQSPRYKVTKRGQDVALRCDPISGHVSLYWYRQALGQGPEFLTYFNYEAQQDKSGLPNDRFSAERPEGSISTLTIQRTEQRDSAMYRCASSPRLAFGPDTQYFGPGTRLTVL.

The genes are TRBV11-2 and TRBJ2-7, with D tentatively TRBD1 (5 bases). This CDR3 region has 14 residues. V shed 9 bases and J shed 5 bases, with 20 bases lying between them. The germline V gene encodes CDR1 SGHAT and CDR2 FQNNGV. The CDR3 spells CASPALGLRDEQYF. For the CDR3, the DNA is TGTGCCAGTCCCGCCTTGGGGCTCCGGGACGAGCAGTACTTC.

The chain couples TRBV12-3 or TRBV12-4 to TRBJ2-5, with TRBD2 as a possible D gene (6 bases). This CDR3 is built from 11 residues. Trimming pared 5 bases from V and 5 bases from J, leaving 6 bases between. The DNA for the CDR3 is TGTGCCAGCAGTCGGGAGGAGACCCAGTACTTC. Amino acid sequence: CASSREETQYF.

The chain employs TRBV6-5 and TRBJ2-7; TRBD1 aligns across 8 bases. The V gene's germline CDR1 is MNHEY and CDR2 SVGAGI. The CDR3 runs 13 residues. With 7 bases clipped from V and 7 bases from J, the junction kept 9 bases outside the gene matches. The CDR3 DNA reads as TGTGCCAGCACAGGACAGGGAATTGGGGAGCAGTACTTC. As protein: CASTGQGIGEQYF.

The chain is built from TRBV14 and TRBJ2-1; 15 bases are shared with TRBD2. Trimming at V came to 3 bases and at J to 7 bases, leaving 7 bases not matched to a gene. Germline V CDR1 and CDR2: SGHDN, FVKESK. The CDR3 spans 17 residues. This CDR3 reads CASSHFPGLAGGNEQFF. Written as DNA, the CDR3 is TGTGCCAGCAGCCATTTCCCGGGACTAGCGGGAGGAAATGAGCAGTTCTTC.

The chain recombines TRBV4-1 with TRBJ1-4; 9 nucleotides agree with TRBD1. Looked up from germline, CDR1 is MGHRA and CDR2 is YSYEKL. CDR3 size: 19 residues. V was pared by 4 bases and J by 0 bases, with 12 bases of the junction left unmatched. The CDR3 region has the DNA TGCGCCAGCAGCCGATCGATGGGGGGACAGGGCTCAACTAATGAAAAACTGTTTTTT. As protein: CASSRSMGGQGSTNEKLFF.

The count of this clone is one. The chain employs TRBV19 and TRBJ2-3; 11 nucleotides line up with TRBD2. CDR1 is LNHDA, CDR2 SQIVND, per germline (reference sequence). V lost 5 bases to trimming and J lost 8 bases; unmatched junction nucleotides: 9. The CDR3 sequence is 15 residues long. In nucleotides, the CDR3 is TGTGCCAGTAGTCCTCTAGCGGGAGGAGTAGGTACGCAGTATTTT. It yields the protein CASSPLAGGVGTQYF.

The V call is TRBV5-6, the J call TRBJ2-5; 9 bases match TRBD2. The ends lost 4 bases at V and 7 bases at J; junction bases unmatched: 5. CDR3 length: 13 residues. Per germline, CDR1 SGHDT and CDR2 YYEEEE. The CDR3 region has the DNA TGTGCCAGCAGCCGAGGCGGGAGGGGGACCCAGTACTTC. It is translated as CASSRGGRGTQYF.

This chain joins TRBV6-1 and TRBJ2-7; TRBD2 matches at 12 bases. J lost 2 bases, V lost 4 bases, and 9 bases had no gene match. This CDR3 spans 17 amino acids. Looked up from germline, CDR1 is MNHNS and CDR2 is SASEGT. CDR3 protein: CASSATSGRSQTYEQYF. CDR3 in DNA: TGTGCCAGCAGTGCCACTAGCGGGAGGAGTCAAACCTACGAGCAGTACTTC.